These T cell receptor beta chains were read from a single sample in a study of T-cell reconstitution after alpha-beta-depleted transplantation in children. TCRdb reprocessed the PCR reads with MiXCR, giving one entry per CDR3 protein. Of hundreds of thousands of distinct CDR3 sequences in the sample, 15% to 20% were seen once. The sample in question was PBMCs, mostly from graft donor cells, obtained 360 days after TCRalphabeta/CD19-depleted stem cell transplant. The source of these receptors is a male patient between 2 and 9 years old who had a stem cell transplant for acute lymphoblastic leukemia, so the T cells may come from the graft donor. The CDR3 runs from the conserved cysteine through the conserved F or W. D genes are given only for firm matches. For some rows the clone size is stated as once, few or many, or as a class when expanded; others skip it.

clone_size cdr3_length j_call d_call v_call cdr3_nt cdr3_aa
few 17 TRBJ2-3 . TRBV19 TGTGCCAGCCGGCCGGTCACTACATCTCGGAACACAGATACGCAGTATTTT CASRPVTTSRNTDTQYF
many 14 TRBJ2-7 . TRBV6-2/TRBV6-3 TGTGCCAGCAGTTACAAGGGACACACCTACGAGCAGTACTTC CASSYKGHTYEQYF
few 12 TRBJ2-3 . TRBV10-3 TGTGCCATCATAGGGTACACAGATACGCAGTATTTT CAIIGYTDTQYF
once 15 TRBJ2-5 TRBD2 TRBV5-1 TGCGCCAGCAACAAGCGGGAGGGCCTAAGGGAGACCCAGTACTTC CASNKREGLRETQYF
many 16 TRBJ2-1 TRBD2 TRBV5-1 TGCGCCAGCAGCCGGAGGGCTAGCGGCTCCTACAATGAGCAGTTCTTC CASSRRASGSYNEQFF
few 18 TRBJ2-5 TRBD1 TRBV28 TGTGCCAGCAGTTTAAGTTCTTCCGGGACAGGGTTCGGAGAGACCCAGTACTTC CASSLSSSGTGFGETQYF
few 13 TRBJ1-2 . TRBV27 TGTGCCAGCAGTTTCAGGGGCAGCTATGGCTACACCTTC CASSFRGSYGYTF
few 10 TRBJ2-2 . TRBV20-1 TGCAGTGAGGGGGCCGGGGAGCTGTTTTTT CSEGAGELFF
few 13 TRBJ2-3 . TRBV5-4 TGTGCCAGCACCTCATGGGAAAAAGATACGCAGTATTTT CASTSWEKDTQYF
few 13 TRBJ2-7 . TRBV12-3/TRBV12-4 TGTGCCAGCAGTTTAAGGCGGAACTACGAGCAGTACTTC CASSLRRNYEQYF
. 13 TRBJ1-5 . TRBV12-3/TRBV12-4 TGTGCCAGCAGTTTAAGGAACTATCAGCCCCAGCATTTT CASSLRNYQPQHF
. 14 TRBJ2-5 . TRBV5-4 TGTGCCAGCAGCCGTGGGCGGTCCACGGAGACCCAGTACTTC CASSRGRSTETQYF
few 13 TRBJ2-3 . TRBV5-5 TGTGCCAGCAGATCGGACATCGGGGATACGCAGTATTTT CASRSDIGDTQYF
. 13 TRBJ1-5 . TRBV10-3 TGTGCCATCAGTGGACAGCAAGATCAGCCCCAGCATTTT CAISGQQDQPQHF
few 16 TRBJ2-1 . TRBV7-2 TGTGCCAGCAGGCCACCTTGGAGAACCCCTAACAATGAGCAGTTCTTC CASRPPWRTPNNEQFF
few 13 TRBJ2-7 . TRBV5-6 TGTGCCAGCAGCTTGTTCTCGGGGCGTAAGCAGTACTTC CASSLFSGRKQYF
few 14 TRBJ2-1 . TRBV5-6 TGTGCCAGCAGCTTGAGGCAGGGAAGGGATGAGCAGTTCTTC CASSLRQGRDEQFF
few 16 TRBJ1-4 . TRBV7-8 TGTGCCAGCAGCTTAGGAGTCGGGACTGCTAATGAAAAACTGTTTTTT CASSLGVGTANEKLFF